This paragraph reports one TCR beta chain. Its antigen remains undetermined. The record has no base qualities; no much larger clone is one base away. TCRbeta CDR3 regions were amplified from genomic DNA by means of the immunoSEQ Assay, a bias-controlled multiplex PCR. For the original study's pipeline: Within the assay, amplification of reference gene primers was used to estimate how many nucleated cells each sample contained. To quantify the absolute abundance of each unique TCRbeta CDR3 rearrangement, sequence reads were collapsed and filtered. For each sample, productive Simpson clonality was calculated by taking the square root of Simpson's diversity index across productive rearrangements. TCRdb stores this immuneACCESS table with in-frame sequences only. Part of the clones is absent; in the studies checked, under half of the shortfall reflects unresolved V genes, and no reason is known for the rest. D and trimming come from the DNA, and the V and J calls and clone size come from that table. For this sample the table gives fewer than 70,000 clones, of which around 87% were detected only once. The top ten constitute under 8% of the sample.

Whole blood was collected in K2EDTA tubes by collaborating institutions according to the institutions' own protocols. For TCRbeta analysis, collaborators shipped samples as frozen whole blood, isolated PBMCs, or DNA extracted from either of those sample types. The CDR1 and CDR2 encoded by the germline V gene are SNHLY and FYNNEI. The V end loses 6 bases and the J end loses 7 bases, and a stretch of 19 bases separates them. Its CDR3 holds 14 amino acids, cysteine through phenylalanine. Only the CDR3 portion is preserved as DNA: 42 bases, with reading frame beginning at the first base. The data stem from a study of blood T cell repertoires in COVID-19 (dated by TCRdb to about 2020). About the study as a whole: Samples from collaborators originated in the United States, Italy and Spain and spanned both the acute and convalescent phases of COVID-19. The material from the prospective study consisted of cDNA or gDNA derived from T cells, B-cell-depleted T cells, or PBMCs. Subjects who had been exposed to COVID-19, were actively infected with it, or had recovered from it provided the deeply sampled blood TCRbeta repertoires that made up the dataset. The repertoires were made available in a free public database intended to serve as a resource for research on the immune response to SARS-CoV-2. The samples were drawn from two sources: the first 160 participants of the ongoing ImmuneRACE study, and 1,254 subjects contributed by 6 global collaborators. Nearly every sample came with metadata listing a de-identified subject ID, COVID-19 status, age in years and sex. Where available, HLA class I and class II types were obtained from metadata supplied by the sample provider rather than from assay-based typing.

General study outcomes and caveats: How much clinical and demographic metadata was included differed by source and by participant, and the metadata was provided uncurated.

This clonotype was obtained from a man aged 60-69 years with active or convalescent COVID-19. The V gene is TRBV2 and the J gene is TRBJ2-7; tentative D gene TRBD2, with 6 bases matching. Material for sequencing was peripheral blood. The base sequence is TGTGCCAGCAGCCCTCTTGGGGGAGGTCGGGAGCAGTACTTC. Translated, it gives CASSPLGGGREQYF.